This TCR beta chain was captured by sequencing in a study of CD8+CD57+ T cells in acquired aplastic anemia. For this clonotype: Its specificity is unknown.

V shed 5 bases and J 6 bases; nucleotides not matched to a gene: 7. The CDR3 spans 15 residues. Germline CDR1 and CDR2: LNHDA and SQIVND (reference sequence). Only patients with CD8+CD57+ cell expansion on flow cytometry were chosen for sequencing. The study profiled TCR beta VDJ and CDR3 using genomic DNA as template. TCRdb called the reads again in MiXCR, with one record for every CDR3 protein. The repertoire consists of some 170,000 distinct CDR3 sequences, with roughly two thirds occurring once and the leading ten covering 40% to 55%. Whole-study results and caveats: Patients had roughly 31 CD8+ CDR3 sequences in common with controls (the shared set).

The sequencing sample was made of sorted CD4+, CD8+, or CD8+CD57+ T cells (not recorded which) from PBMCs. The sequence was collected from a human donor with aplastic anemia. The chain has TRBV19 and TRBJ2-7, with 13 bases identical to TRBD2. The CDR3 region is CASSARTSGSLEQYF. CDR3 nucleotide sequence: TGTGCCAGTAGTGCACGGACTAGCGGGAGCCTCGAGCAGTACTTC. The entire variable domain, with the rest obtained from reference TRBV19 and TRBJ2-7, is as follows: DGGITQSPKYLFRKEGQNVTLSCEQNLNHDAMYWYRQDPGQGLRLIYYSQIVNDFQKGDIAEGYSVSREKKESFPLTVTSAQKNPTAFYLCASSARTSGSLEQYFGPGTRLTVT.